The clone carrying this T cell receptor beta chain was recorded at least ten times. Its target is unknown. The germline V and J ends were trimmed by 0 bases and 1 base, with 5 bases remaining between them. Germline lookup yields CDR1 LGHDT and CDR2 YNNKEL (reference sequence). CDR3 length: 14 residues. TCR beta CDR3 sequences were amplified from RNA transcripts. RT-PCR in the first round (using the HTBI primer set) targeted the TCR CDR3. One entry per CDR3 protein, called by TCRdb with MiXCR from the multiplex PCR reads. The repertoire consists of over 550,000 distinct CDR3 sequences, with over 15% occurring once and the leading ten covering roughly 18%. The entry originates in a study of T cells in Graves' hyperthyroidism and ophthalmopathy. General study results and limits: By a 13 V-J model, ophthalmopathy was set apart from stable hyperthyroidism.

Source material: blood. The source is a woman aged 18-35 years with Graves' hyperthyroidism. V gene TRBV3-1 combines with J gene TRBJ2-3; D ambiguous. CDR3 protein: CASSQDHGTDTQYF. CDR3 nucleotides: TGTGCCAGCAGCCAAGATCATGGCACAGATACGCAGTATTTT.